This entry is about one TCR beta chain. Its target is not known. This entry belongs to a study of shared clonotypes between healthy human individuals. Study-level points and caveats: Owing to a small donor count, the genetic and exposure-history diversity represented was limited.

Original analysis: Filtering was not the same, since immunoSEQ gave junction-only sequences without quality scores. This table comes from immunoSEQ multiplex PCR, and its TCRdb copy is limited to in-frame clones, with some not included. The V and J calls and clone size are taken from that table; D and trimming were inferred from the DNA. The table shows roughly 2.2 million clones, with about 90% occurring only once. The TCR sequence derives from a man between 18 and 35 years old in good health. Some clones in this sample may be carry-over from other donors' samples. The sequenced sample was naive CD4+ T cells from PBMCs. This sample's subset: CD45RA+ positively selected.

In nucleotides, the CDR3 is TGCGCCAGCAGCTCCAAGACTGGGAACACTGAAGCTTTCTTT. This sequence encodes CASSSKTGNTEAFF. This sequence joins TRBV5-1 and TRBJ1-1, with D uncertain. The CDR3 is made up of 14 amino acids. Trimming cost V 3 bases and J 1 base, with 10 bases left between them. Germline CDR1 SGHRS, CDR2 YFSETQ.